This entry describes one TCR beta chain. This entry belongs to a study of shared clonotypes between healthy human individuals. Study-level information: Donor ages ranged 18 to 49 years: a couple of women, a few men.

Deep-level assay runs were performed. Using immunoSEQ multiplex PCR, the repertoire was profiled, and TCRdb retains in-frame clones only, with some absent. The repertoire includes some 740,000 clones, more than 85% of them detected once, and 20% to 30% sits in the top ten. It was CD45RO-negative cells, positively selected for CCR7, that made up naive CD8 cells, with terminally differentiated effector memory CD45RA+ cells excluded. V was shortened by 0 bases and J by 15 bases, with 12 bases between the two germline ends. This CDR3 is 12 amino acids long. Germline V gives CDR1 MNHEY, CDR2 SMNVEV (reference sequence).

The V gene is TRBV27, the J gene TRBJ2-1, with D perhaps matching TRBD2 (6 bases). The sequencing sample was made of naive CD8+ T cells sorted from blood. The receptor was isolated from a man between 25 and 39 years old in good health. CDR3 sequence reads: CASSLSSRDLFF. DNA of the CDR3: TGTGCCAGCAGTTTATCGAGCAGGGACTTGTTCTTC.